This T cell receptor (beta chain) was identified in a study of cytomegalovirus exposure and HLA in healthy donors. Study-level findings and limits: CMV serostatus was the sole immune exposure information available. In vitro data verified a few CMV-associated chains as specific for CMV antigens. A missense DCLRE1C variant was associated with V- and J-gene trimming of TCR beta chains in a later analysis, and an independent cohort replicated the association.

The V gene end was trimmed by 4 bases and the J gene end by 2 bases; junction bases not matched to a gene: 7. The CDR3 has 16 amino acids. The V gene's germline CDR1 is MNHNS and CDR2 SASEGT. With 60 Vbeta and 13 Jbeta primers, the PCR was carried out. The method was immunoSEQ multiplex PCR; TCRdb's version includes in-frame clones alone and lacks a portion of them. Here the sample spans some 170,000 clones, over 70% being singletons. This clone was found once. The antigen is not known. This chain joins TRBV6-1 and TRBJ1-1; 10 nucleotides match TRBD1. Sequenced: PBMCs. The source is a woman in her fifties or sixties in good health and CMV-seropositive. The CDR3 protein is CASSVQPTGGNTEAFF. In DNA, the CDR3 is TGTGCCAGCAGTGTACAACCGACAGGGGGCAACACTGAAGCTTTCTTT.